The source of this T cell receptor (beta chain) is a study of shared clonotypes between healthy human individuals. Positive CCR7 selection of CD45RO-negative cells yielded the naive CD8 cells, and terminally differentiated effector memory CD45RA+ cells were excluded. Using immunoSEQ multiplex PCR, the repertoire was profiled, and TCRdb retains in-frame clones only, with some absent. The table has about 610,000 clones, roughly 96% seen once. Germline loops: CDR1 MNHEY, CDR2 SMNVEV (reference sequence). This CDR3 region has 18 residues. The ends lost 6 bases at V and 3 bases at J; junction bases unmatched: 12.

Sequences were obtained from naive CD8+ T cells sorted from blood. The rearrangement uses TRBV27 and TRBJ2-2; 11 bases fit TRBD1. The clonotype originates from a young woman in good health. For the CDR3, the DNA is TGTGCCAGCAGGCCGCTGGGACCGGGACAGGGGGACACCGGGGAGCTGTTTTTT. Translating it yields CASRPLGPGQGDTGELFF.